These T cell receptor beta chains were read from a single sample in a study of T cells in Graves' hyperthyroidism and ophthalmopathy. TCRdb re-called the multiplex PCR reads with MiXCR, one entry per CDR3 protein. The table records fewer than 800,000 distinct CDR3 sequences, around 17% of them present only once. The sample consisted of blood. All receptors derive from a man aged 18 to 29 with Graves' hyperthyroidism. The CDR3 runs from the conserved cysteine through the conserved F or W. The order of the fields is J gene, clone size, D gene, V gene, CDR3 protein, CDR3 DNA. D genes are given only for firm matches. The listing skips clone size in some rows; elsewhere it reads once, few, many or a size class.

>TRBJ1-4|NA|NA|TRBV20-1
CSAREGALGKLFF
TGCAGTGCTAGAGAAGGGGCTCTAGGAAAACTGTTTTTT
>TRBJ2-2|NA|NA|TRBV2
CASRATPNTGELFF
TGTGCCAGCAGGGCGACACCGAACACCGGGGAGCTGTTTTTT
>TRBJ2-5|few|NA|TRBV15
CATSRDKGAERSETQYF
TGTGCCACCAGCAGAGATAAGGGTGCGGAGCGATCAGAGACCCAGTACTTC
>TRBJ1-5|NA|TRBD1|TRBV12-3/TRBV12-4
CASSLAGQGHRPQHF
TGTGCCAGCAGTTTAGCGGGACAGGGGCATCGGCCCCAGCATTTT
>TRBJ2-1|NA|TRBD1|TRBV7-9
CASSLNPGTGSYNEQFF
TGTGCCAGCAGCTTAAACCCCGGGACAGGCTCCTACAATGAGCAGTTCTTC
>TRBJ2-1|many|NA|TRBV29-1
CSVEESMTGYNEQFF
TGCAGCGTTGAAGAGTCAATGACTGGATACAATGAGCAGTTCTTC
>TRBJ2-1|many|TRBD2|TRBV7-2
CASSSPYGGSSYNEQFF
TGTGCCAGCAGCTCGCCCTACGGCGGGAGCTCCTACAATGAGCAGTTCTTC
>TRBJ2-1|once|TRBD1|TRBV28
CASSLPGQGPNEQFF
TGTGCCAGCAGTTTACCGGGACAGGGACCCAATGAGCAGTTCTTC
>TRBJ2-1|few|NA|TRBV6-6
CASSYSSGHYNEQFF
TGTGCCAGCAGTTACTCTAGCGGCCACTACAATGAGCAGTTCTTC
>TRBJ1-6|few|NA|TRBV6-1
CASSEGAVVYNSPLHF
TGTGCCAGCAGTGAAGGGGCAGTCGTTTATAATTCACCCCTCCACTTT
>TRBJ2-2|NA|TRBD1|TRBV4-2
CASSRTGEGTGELFF
TGTGCCAGCAGCCGCACAGGGGAAGGTACCGGGGAGCTGTTTTTT
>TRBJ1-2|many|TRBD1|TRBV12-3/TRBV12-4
CASGSGQGPYGYTF
TGTGCCAGCGGATCGGGACAGGGACCGTATGGCTACACCTTC
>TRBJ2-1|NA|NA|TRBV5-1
CASSLVLGSTYNEQFF
TGCGCCAGCAGCTTGGTACTGGGTTCGACATACAATGAGCAGTTCTTC
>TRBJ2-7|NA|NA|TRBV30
CALEGGSHEQYF
TGTGCTCTAGAAGGGGGGAGTCACGAGCAGTACTTC
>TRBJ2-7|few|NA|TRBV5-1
CASTPSASSYEQYF
TGCGCCAGCACCCCGTCGGCCAGCTCCTACGAGCAGTACTTC
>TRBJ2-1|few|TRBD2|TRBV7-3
CASRPSGRAPYNEQFF
TGTGCCAGCAGACCTAGCGGGAGGGCTCCCTACAATGAGCAGTTCTTC
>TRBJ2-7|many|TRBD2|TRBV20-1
CSARGASGRYEQYF
TGCAGTGCTAGAGGGGCTAGCGGGAGGTACGAGCAGTACTTC
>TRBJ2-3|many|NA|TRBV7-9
CASSKHRDTQYF
TGTGCCAGCAGTAAGCACAGGGATACGCAGTATTTT
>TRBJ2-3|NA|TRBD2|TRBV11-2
CASSLEASGLQGDTQYF
TGTGCCAGCAGCTTAGAGGCTAGCGGGCTTCAAGGGGATACGCAGTATTTT
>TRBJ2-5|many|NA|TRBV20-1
CSAREAGLAQYF
TGCAGTGCTAGAGAGGCAGGGTTGGCCCAGTACTTC
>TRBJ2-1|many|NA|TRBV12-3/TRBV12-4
CASSLVGANEQFF
TGTGCCAGCAGTTTGGTCGGGGCCAATGAGCAGTTCTTC
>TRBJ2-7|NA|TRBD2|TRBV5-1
CASSLGSGGVLYEQYF
TGCGCCAGCAGCTTGGGTAGCGGGGGGGTCCTTTACGAGCAGTACTTC
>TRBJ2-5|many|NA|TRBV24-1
CATSDSGAPGVETQYF
TGTGCCACCAGTGATTCCGGCGCCCCGGGGGTGGAGACCCAGTACTTC
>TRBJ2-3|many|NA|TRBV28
CASSLSRDPTDTQYF
TGTGCCAGCAGTTTATCCCGGGACCCCACAGATACGCAGTATTTT
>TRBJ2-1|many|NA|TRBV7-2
CASSFLPYNEQFF
TGTGCCAGCAGCTTTCTCCCTTACAATGAGCAGTTCTTC